Listed below are T cell receptor beta chains from one sample, sequenced in a study of Ad26.COV2.S vaccination and SARS-CoV-2 variants. Using immunoSEQ multiplex PCR, the repertoire was profiled, and TCRdb retains in-frame clones only, with some absent. This sample yields approximately 400,000 clones, of which about 85% are seen a single time; 2.5% to 3.5% belongs to the top ten. Source: peripheral blood, taken in a trial of Ad26.COV2.S vaccine versus placebo. Receptor source: a person between 18 and 60 years old who received the Ad26.COV2.S COVID-19 vaccine or a placebo. The CDR3 runs from the conserved cysteine through the conserved F or W. A D gene is named only where the DNA matches it firmly. Only part of the rows carry a size: once, few, many, or a class if the clone is expanded.

CSGGPVTEAFF	TGCAGCGGTGGGCCGGTGACTGAAGCTTTCTTT	-	-	TRBV29-1	TRBJ1-1
CASSAAGGYNEQFF	TGTGCCAGCAGCGCGGCGGGAGGATACAATGAGCAGTTCTTC	-	TRBD2	TRBV14	TRBJ2-1
CATSDPVRLEGADTQYF	TGTGCCACCAGTGACCCCGTGCGGCTTGAAGGCGCAGATACGCAGTATTTT	-	-	TRBV24-1	TRBJ2-3
CAIMGGTEETQYF	TGTGCCATCATGGGCGGGACAGAAGAGACCCAGTACTTC	once	-	TRBV10-3	TRBJ2-5
CASSSRVDPEAFF	TGTGCCAGCAGCTCCAGGGTGGACCCTGAAGCTTTCTTT	-	-	TRBV13	TRBJ1-1
CASSIGGADKNIQYF	TGTGCCAGTAGTATAGGTGGGGCGGACAAAAACATTCAGTACTTC	-	-	TRBV19	TRBJ2-4
CSVRRSSNEQFF	TGCAGCGTGCGCAGGAGCTCCAATGAGCAGTTCTTC	-	-	TRBV29-1	TRBJ2-1
CSVELQGGNTEAFF	TGCAGCGTTGAACTCCAGGGGGGGAACACTGAAGCTTTCTTT	-	TRBD1	TRBV29-1	TRBJ1-1
CASSPLRPGSYGYTF	TGTGCCAGCAGCCCCCTCCGCCCGGGGAGCTATGGCTACACCTTC	-	-	TRBV7-9	TRBJ1-2
CASSLGLTASYEQYF	TGTGCCAGCAGCTTAGGCCTTACAGCCTCCTACGAGCAGTACTTC	-	-	TRBV13	TRBJ2-7
CASSYRDTHNEQFF	TGTGCCAGCAGTTACCGGGACACCCACAATGAGCAGTTCTTC	once	-	TRBV6-5	TRBJ2-1
CASSYPTGASSGANVLTF	TGTGCCAGCAGTTACCCGACAGGGGCGTCCTCTGGGGCCAACGTCCTGACTTTC	few	TRBD1	TRBV6-2/TRBV6-3	TRBJ2-6
CASSLPDRGYYGYTF	TGCGCCAGCAGCTTGCCCGACAGGGGGTACTATGGCTACACCTTC	once	TRBD1	TRBV5-1	TRBJ1-2
CASGLNEGYIQYF	TGTGCCAGCGGTCTCAACGAAGGGTACATTCAGTACTTC	-	-	TRBV2	TRBJ2-4
CASSGTGGRSYGYTF	TGTGCCAGCAGTGGGACAGGGGGACGGAGCTATGGCTACACCTTC	-	TRBD1	TRBV25-1	TRBJ1-2
CATSVSGGADVNEQFF	TGTGCCACCAGCGTGAGCGGGGGGGCCGATGTGAATGAGCAGTTCTTC	-	TRBD2	TRBV15	TRBJ2-1
CASSSRTGWGVGTDTQYF	TGTGCCAGCAGCTCCAGGACGGGGTGGGGGGTCGGCACAGATACGCAGTATTTT	-	-	TRBV7-6	TRBJ2-3
CASSAGQAQETQYF	TGTGCCAGCTCTGCCGGACAGGCACAAGAGACCCAGTACTTC	-	TRBD1	TRBV18	TRBJ2-5
CASSLQGGYGYTF	TGTGCCAGCAGCTTACAGGGGGGCTATGGCTACACCTTC	-	TRBD1	TRBV5-6	TRBJ1-2
CASSFLLAGVGVYEQYF	TGTGCCAGCAGCTTCTTGCTAGCGGGAGTTGGGGTCTACGAGCAGTACTTC	-	TRBD2	TRBV11-2	TRBJ2-7
CASSERSGSYQETQYF	TGTGCCAGCAGTGAAAGGTCAGGGAGTTACCAAGAGACCCAGTACTTC	-	-	TRBV2	TRBJ2-5
CASSRLSDGSQYNEQFF	TGTGCCAGCAGTAGGTTGTCCGACGGCTCTCAATACAATGAGCAGTTCTTC	-	-	TRBV27	TRBJ2-1
CASSDRGGRQRETQYF	TGTGCCAGTTCTGACAGGGGGGGTAGGCAACGAGAGACCCAGTACTTC	-	TRBD1	TRBV15	TRBJ2-5
CASSLREGPENTIYF	TGCGCCAGCAGCCTTAGGGAGGGGCCGGAAAACACCATATATTTT	-	-	TRBV4-1	TRBJ1-3
CASSLAQVSYEQYF	TGCGCCAGCAGCTTGGCACAGGTCTCCTACGAGCAGTACTTC	-	-	TRBV5-1	TRBJ2-7
CASSPRQGALEQYF	TGTGCCAGCTCACCTCGACAGGGGGCGTTGGAGCAGTACTTC	-	TRBD1	TRBV18	TRBJ2-7
CASSLPGLADYEQYF	TGCGCCAGCAGCTTGCCGGGACTAGCGGACTACGAGCAGTACTTC	-	TRBD2	TRBV5-1	TRBJ2-7
CASSVSYNSPLHF	TGTGCCAGCAGCGTCTCCTATAATTCACCCCTCCACTTT	-	-	TRBV7-9	TRBJ1-6
CAISDPGLADETSTDTQYF	TGTGCCATCAGTGACCCGGGACTAGCGGACGAAACTAGCACAGATACGCAGTATTTT	-	TRBD2	TRBV10-3	TRBJ2-3
CASSDFPSGNQNYEQYF	TGTGCCAGCAGTGACTTCCCTAGCGGGAATCAAAATTACGAGCAGTACTTC	-	TRBD2	TRBV2	TRBJ2-7
CASSDPGQGTTGELFF	TGTGCCAGCAGTGACCCCGGACAGGGGACCACCGGGGAGCTGTTTTTT	once	TRBD1	TRBV25-1	TRBJ2-2
CASSLAGGGGYTF	TGTGCCAGCAGCTTAGCTGGGGGAGGTGGCTACACCTTC	-	-	TRBV7-2	TRBJ1-2
CASSLGTGDGELFF	TGTGCCAGCAGCCTAGGGACAGGGGACGGGGAGCTGTTTTTT	-	TRBD1	TRBV3-1/TRBV3-2	TRBJ2-2
CASKPQNGVEQFF	TGTGCCAGCAAACCCCAAAATGGGGTTGAGCAGTTCTTC	-	-	TRBV5-8	TRBJ2-1
CASLGGGRAFF	TGTGCCAGCCTCGGGGGAGGGAGGGCTTTCTTT	-	-	TRBV5-6	TRBJ1-1
CASSLTLQGPYNEQFF	TGCGCCAGCAGCTTGACCCTTCAGGGCCCCTACAATGAGCAGTTCTTC	-	-	TRBV5-1	TRBJ2-1